What follows are 5 T cell receptor beta chains derived from one specimen sequenced in a study of blood T cell repertoires in COVID-19. Repertoires were generated with immunoSEQ multiplex PCR, while TCRdb's copy carries only in-frame clones and drops some. In the table there are roughly 87,000 clones, 55% to 75% of which are singletons. Specimen: peripheral blood. The receptor source for this set is an elderly woman with acute or convalescent COVID-19.

V and J are TRBV7-2 and TRBJ2-3; D uncertain. The germline gives CDR1 SGHTA, CDR2 FQGNSA. Trimming pared 5 bases from V and 0 bases from J, leaving 18 bases between. The CDR3 spans 17 residues. In nucleotides, the CDR3 is TGTGCCAGCAGCCGCCTGACTTCTCTACCCAGCACAGATACGCAGTATTTT. Translating gives CASSRLTSLPSTDTQYF.

The chain employs TRBV5-1 and TRBJ2-3, with 9 bases identical to TRBD2. The CDR3 runs 16 residues. Germline V lookup: CDR1 SGHRS, CDR2 YFSETQ. With 0 bases clipped from V and 5 bases from J, the junction kept 7 bases outside the gene matches. The CDR3 loop reads CASSLGAGGHEDTQYF. The CDR3 coding sequence is TGCGCCAGCAGCTTGGGGGCGGGGGGGCATGAAGATACGCAGTATTTT. Variable domain in full (rest from reference TRBV5-1 and TRBJ2-3): KAGVTQTPRYLIKTRGQQVTLSCSPISGHRSVSWYQQTPGQGLQFLFEYFSETQRNKGNFPGRFSGRQFSNSRSEMNVSTLELGDSALYLCASSLGAGGHEDTQYFGPGTRLTVL.

Of note for this clone: Other DNA sequences from this sample encode an identical CDR3 as well. The chain joins TRBV27 to TRBJ1-1; no firm D call. The CDR3 contains 13 residues. With 0 bases removed from V and 1 base from J, the gap between germline ends came to 3 bases. Germline CDR1 and CDR2: MNHEY and SMNVEV (reference sequence). CDR3 sequence (DNA): TGTGCCAGCAGTTTATCCCGGAACACTGAAGCTTTCTTT. Amino acids: CASSLSRNTEAFF.

The chain links TRBV5-5 to TRBJ1-3, with 10 bases matching TRBD1. The CDR3 loop spans 14 amino acids. The J segment lost 7 bases and the V segment lost 3 bases, leaving 4 bases of the junction unmatched. In germline, CDR1 is SGHKS, CDR2 YYEKEE (reference sequence). As DNA, the CDR3 is TGTGCCAGCAGCTGGACAGGGGGGCGGAACACCATATATTTT. This sequence encodes CASSWTGGRNTIYF.

J is TRBJ2-5 and V is TRBV7-2, with TRBD2 matching 14 bases. Germline assignment: CDR1 SGHTA and CDR2 FQGNSA. Trimming cost V 4 bases and J 4 bases; bases outside gene matches: 2. The CDR3 sequence is 15 residues long. The CDR3 loop reads CASSSGTSGGETQYF. The CDR3, as DNA: TGTGCCAGCAGCTCAGGGACTAGCGGGGGAGAGACCCAGTACTTC.